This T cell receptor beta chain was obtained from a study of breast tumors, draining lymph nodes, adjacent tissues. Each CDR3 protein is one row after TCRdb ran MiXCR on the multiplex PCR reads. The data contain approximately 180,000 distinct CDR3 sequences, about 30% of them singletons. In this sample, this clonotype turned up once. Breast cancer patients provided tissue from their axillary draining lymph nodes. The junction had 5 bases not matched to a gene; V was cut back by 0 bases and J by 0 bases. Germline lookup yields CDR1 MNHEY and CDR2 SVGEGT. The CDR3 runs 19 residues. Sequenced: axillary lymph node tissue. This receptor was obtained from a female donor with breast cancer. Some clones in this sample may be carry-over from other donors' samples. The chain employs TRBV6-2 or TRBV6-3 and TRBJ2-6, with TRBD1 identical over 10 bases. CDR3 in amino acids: CASSYSGTGAYSGANVLTF. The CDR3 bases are TGTGCCAGCAGTTACTCCGGGACAGGGGCCTACTCTGGGGCCAACGTCCTGACTTTC.